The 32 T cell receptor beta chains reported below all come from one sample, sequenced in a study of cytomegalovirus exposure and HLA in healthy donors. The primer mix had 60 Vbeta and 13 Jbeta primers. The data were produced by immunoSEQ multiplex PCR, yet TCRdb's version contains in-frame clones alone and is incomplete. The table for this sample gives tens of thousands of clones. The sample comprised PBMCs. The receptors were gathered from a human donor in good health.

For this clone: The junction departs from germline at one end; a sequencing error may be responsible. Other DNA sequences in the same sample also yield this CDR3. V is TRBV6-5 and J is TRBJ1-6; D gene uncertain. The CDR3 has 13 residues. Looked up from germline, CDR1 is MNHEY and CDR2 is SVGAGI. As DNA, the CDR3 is TGTGCCAGCAGTCTTCTGGCAGGTTCACCCCTACACTTT. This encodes CASSLLAGSPLHF.

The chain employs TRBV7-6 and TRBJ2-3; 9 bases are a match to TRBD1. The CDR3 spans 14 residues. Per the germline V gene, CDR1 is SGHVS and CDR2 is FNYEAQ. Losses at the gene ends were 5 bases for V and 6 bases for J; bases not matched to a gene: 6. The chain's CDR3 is CASSRGQGGDTQYF. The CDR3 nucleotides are TGTGCCAGCAGCCGGGGACAGGGAGGCGATACGCAGTATTTT.

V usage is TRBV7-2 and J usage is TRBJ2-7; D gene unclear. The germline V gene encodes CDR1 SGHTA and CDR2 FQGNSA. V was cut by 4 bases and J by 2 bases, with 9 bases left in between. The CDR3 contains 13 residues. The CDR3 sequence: CASSSRAAYEQYF. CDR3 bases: TGTGCCAGCAGCTCTCGAGCCGCCTACGAGCAGTACTTC.

CDR3: CASSDLTGNTEAFF. As DNA, the CDR3 is TGTGCCAGCAGCGACCTGACAGGGAACACTGAAGCTTTCTTT. The chain couples TRBV5-4 to TRBJ1-1; a possible D gene is TRBD1 (6 bases). CDR1 SGHNT and CDR2 YYREEE come from the germline V gene (reference sequence). V was pared by 4 bases and J by 1 base, with 11 bases between. The CDR3 spans 14 residues.

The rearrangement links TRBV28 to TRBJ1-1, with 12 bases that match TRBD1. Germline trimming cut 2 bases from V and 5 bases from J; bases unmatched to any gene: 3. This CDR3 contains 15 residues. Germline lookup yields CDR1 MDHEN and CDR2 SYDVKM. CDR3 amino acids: CASSLGDRGRTEAFF. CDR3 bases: TGTGCCAGCAGTTTAGGGGACAGGGGGCGTACTGAAGCTTTCTTT. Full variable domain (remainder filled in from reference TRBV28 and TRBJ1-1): DVKVTQSSRYLVKRTGEKVFLECVQDMDHENMFWYRQDPGLGLRLIYFSYDVKMKEKGDIPEGYSVSREKKERFSLILESASTNQTSMYLCASSLGDRGRTEAFFGQGTRLTVV.

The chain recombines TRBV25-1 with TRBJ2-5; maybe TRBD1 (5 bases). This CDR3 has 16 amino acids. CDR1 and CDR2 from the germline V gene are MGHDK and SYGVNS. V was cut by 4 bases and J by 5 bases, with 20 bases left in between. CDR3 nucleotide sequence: TGTGCCAGCAGTGCGTCAGGGTTCATCCGTGGGGAGACCCAGTACTTC. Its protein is CASSASGFIRGETQYF.

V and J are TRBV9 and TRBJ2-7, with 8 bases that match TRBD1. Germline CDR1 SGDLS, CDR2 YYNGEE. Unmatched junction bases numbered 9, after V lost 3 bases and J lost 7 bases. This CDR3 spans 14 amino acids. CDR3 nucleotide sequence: TGTGCCAGCAGCGCGGACAGGGTGGTAGGGGAGCAGTACTTC. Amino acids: CASSADRVVGEQYF.

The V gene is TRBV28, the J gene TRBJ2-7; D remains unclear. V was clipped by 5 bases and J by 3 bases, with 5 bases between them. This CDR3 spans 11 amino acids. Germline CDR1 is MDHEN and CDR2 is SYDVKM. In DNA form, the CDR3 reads TGTGCCAGCAGTAGCCGCTACGAGCAGTACTTC. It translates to CASSSRYEQYF. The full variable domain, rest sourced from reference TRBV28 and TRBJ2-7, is DVKVTQSSRYLVKRTGEKVFLECVQDMDHENMFWYRQDPGLGLRLIYFSYDVKMKEKGDIPEGYSVSREKKERFSLILESASTNQTSMYLCASSSRYEQYFGPGTRLTVT.

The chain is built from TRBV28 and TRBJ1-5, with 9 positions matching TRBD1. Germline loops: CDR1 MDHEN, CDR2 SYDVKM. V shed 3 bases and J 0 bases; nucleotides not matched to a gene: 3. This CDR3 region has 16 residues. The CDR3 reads CASSLRDRASNQPQHF. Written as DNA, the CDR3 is TGTGCCAGCAGTTTGAGGGACAGGGCTAGCAATCAGCCCCAGCATTTT.

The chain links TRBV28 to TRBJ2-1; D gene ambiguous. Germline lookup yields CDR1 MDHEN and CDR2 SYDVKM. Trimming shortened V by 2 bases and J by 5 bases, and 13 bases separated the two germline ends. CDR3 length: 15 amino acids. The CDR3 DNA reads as TGTGCCAGCAGTTTAACGGTGCCTACCAACAATGAGCAGTTCTTC. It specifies CASSLTVPTNNEQFF.

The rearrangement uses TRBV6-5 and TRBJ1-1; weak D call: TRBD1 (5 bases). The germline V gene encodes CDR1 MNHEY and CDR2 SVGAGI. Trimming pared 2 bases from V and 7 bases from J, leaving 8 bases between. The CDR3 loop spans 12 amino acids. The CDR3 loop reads CASSYPGNEAFF. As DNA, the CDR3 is TGTGCCAGCAGTTACCCAGGGAATGAAGCTTTCTTT.

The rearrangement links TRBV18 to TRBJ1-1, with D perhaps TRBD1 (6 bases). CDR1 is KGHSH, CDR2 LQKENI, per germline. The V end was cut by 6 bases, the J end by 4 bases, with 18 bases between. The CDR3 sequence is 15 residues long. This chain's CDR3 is CASSRGAGASTEAFF. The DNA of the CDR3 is TGTGCCAGCTCCCGGGGGGCGGGGGCTAGCACTGAAGCTTTCTTT.

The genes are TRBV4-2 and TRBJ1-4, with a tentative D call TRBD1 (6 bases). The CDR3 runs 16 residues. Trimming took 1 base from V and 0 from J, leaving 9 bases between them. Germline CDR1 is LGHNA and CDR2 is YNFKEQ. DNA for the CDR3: TGTGCCAGCAGCCAAGTCGACAGGACAACTAATGAAAAACTGTTTTTT. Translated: CASSQVDRTTNEKLFF.

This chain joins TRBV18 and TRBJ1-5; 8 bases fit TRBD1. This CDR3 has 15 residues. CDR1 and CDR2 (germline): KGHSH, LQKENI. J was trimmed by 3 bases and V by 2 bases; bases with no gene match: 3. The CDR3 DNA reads TGTGCCAGCTCACCAAGACAGGGGAACAATCAGCCCCAGCATTTT. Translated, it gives CASSPRQGNNQPQHF.

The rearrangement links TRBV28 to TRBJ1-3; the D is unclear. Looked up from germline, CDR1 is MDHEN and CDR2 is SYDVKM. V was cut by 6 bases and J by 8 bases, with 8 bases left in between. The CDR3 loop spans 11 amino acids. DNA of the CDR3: TGTGCCAGCAGCTCAGAGGACACCATATATTTT. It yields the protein CASSSEDTIYF.

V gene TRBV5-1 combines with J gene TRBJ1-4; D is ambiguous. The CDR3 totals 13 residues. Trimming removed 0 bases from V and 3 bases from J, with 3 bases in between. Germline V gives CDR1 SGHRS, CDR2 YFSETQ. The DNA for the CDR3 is TGCGCCAGCAGCTTGGCTCCTAATGAAAAACTGTTTTTT. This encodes CASSLAPNEKLFF.

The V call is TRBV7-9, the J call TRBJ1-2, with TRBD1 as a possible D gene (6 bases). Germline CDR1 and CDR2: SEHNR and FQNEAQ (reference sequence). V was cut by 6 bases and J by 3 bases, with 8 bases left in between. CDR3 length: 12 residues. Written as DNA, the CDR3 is TGTGCCAGCAGAAAGGGGGACTATGGCTACACCTTC. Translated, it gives CASRKGDYGYTF.

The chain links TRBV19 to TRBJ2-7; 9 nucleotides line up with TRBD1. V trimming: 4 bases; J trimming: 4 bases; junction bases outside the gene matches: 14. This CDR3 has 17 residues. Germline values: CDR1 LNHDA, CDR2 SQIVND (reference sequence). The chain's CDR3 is CASSKGSSGQGPYEQYF. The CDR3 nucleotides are TGTGCCAGTAGTAAAGGATCCTCGGGACAGGGCCCGTACGAGCAGTACTTC.

In DNA, the CDR3 is TGTGCCAGCAGCCAACGACAGCGTAACTATGGCTACACCTTC. Translating gives CASSQRQRNYGYTF. The J gene is TRBJ1-2, the V gene TRBV7-2, with D tentatively TRBD1 (5 bases). Germline V gene sequence: CDR1 SGHTA, CDR2 FQGNSA. The V end lost 5 bases, the J end lost 1 base, and 11 bases lay between the germline ends. This CDR3 is 14 amino acids long.

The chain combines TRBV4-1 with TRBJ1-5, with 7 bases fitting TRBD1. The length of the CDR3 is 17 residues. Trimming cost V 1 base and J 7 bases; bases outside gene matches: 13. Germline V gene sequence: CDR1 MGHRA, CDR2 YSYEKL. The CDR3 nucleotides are TGCGCCAGCAGCCAAGGGGGACTCGAAAGGGGGCGACAGCCCCAGCATTTT. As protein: CASSQGGLERGRQPQHF.

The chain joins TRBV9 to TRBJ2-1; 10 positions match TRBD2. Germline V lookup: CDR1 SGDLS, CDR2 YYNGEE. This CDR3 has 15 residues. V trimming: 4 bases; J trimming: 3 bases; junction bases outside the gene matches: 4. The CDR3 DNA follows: TGTGCCAGCAGCATCACTAGCGGGGACTACAATGAGCAGTTCTTC. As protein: CASSITSGDYNEQFF.

This CDR3 reads CASSGSRGLTYEQYF. As DNA, the CDR3 is TGTGCCAGCTCAGGGTCGAGGGGGCTCACCTACGAGCAGTACTTC. The chain employs TRBV18 and TRBJ2-7; 7 nucleotides align to TRBD1. Trimming took 5 bases from V and 2 from J; bases not matched to a gene: 9. Germline V gene sequence: CDR1 KGHSH, CDR2 LQKENI. There are 15 residues in the CDR3.

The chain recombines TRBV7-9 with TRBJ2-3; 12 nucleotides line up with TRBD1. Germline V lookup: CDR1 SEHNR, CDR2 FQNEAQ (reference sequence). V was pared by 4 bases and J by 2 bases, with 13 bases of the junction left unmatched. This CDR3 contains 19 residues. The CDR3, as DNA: TGTGCCAGCAGCTCAGGGGGGGACAGGGGGCGGATGTTCACAGATACGCAGTATTTT. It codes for CASSSGGDRGRMFTDTQYF.

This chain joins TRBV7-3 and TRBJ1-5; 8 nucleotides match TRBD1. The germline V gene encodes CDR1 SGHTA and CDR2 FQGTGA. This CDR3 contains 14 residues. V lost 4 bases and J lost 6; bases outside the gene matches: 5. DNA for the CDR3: TGTGCCAGCAGCTCGGACAGGGCAGGTCAGCCCCAGCATTTT. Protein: CASSSDRAGQPQHF.

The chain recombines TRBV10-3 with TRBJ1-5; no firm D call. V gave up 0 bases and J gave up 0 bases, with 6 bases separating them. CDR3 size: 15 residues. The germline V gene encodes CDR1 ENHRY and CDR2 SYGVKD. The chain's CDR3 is CAISESPHSNQPQHF. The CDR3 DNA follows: TGTGCCATCAGTGAGTCACCACATAGCAATCAGCCCCAGCATTTT.

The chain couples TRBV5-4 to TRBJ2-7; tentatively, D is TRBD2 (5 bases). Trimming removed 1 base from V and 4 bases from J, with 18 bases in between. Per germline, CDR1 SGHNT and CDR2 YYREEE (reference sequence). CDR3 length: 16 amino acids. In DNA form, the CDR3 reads TGTGCCAGCAGCTTGCAGAAGCCGGGGAAGGGTTACGAGCAGTACTTC. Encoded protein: CASSLQKPGKGYEQYF.

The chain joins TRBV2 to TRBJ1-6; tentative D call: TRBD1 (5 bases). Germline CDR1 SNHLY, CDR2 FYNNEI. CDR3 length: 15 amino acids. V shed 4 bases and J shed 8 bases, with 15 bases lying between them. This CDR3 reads CASSGRQGQDSPLHF. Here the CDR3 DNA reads TGTGCCAGCAGTGGCAGGCAGGGTCAAGATTCACCCCTCCACTTT.

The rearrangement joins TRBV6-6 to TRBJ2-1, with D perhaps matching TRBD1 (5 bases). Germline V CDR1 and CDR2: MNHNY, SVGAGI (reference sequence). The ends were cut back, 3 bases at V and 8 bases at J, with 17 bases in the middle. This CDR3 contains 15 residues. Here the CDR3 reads CASSYSPYRHDEQFF. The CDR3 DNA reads TGTGCCAGCAGTTATTCCCCCTACAGGCATGATGAGCAGTTCTTC.

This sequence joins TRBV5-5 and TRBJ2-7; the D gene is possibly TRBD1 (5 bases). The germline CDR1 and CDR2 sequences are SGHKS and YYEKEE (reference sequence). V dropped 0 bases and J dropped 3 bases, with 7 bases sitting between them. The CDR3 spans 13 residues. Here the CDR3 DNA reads TGTGCCAGCAGCTTGGACAGGCACTACGAGCAGTACTTC. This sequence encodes CASSLDRHYEQYF.

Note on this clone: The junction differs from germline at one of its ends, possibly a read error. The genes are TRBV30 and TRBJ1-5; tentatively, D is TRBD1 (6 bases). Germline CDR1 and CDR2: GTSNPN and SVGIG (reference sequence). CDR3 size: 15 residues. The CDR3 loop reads CAGSVRQGRGQPQHF. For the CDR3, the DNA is TGTGCCGGGAGTGTACGGCAGGGGAGGGGTCAGCCCCAGCATTTT. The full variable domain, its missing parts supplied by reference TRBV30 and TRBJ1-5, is SQTIHQWPATLVQPVGSPLSLECTVEGTSNPNLYWYRQAAGRGLQLLFYSVGIGQISSEVPQNLSASRPQDRQFILSSKKLLLSDSGFYLCAGSVRQGRGQPQHFGDGTRLSIL.

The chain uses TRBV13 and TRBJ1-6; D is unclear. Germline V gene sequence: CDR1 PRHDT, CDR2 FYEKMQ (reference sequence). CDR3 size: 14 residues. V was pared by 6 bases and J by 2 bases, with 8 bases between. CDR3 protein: CASSSGTYNSPLHF. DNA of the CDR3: TGTGCCAGCAGTTCCGGGACCTATAATTCACCCCTCCACTTT. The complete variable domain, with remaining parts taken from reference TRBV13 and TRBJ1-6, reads AAGVIQSPRHLIKEKRETATLKCYPIPRHDTVYWYQQGPGQDPQFLISFYEKMQSDKGSIPDRFSAQQFSDYHSELNMSSLELGDSALYFCASSSGTYNSPLHFGNGTRLTVT.

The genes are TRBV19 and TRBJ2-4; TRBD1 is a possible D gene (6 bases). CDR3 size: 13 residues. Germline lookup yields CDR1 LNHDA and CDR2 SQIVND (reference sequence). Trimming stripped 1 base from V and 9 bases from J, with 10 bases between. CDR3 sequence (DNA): TGTGCCAGTAGTATAGGAGGACAGACCATTCAGTACTTC. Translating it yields CASSIGGQTIQYF.